The clone carrying this T cell receptor (beta chain) came up a few times. As yet, its antigen is unknown. These data originate in a study of T cells after yellow fever vaccination. The study, taken as a whole, reports: Subsequent to the booster, the majority of primary-vaccination clones reappeared (roughly 95% CD4, approximately 85% CD8).

V gave up 5 bases and J gave up 3 bases; unmatched junction bases: 7. The CDR3 is made up of 14 amino acids. In germline, CDR1 is MNHEY, CDR2 SMNVEV (reference sequence). For TCR, cDNA came from 5'RACE template switching, which added a universal primer site and UMIs. MiXCR was run by TCRdb on the 5' RACE reads, yielding one entry per CDR3 protein. The sample lists hundreds of thousands of distinct CDR3 sequences; over 15% were seen once. The chain has TRBV27 and TRBJ2-7; 7 nucleotides align to TRBD1. The sequencing used PBMCs, collected before the yellow fever booster vaccination. This TCR was recovered from a man aged 18-30 years who received the YFV17D yellow fever vaccine. The CDR3 region is CASSPPGQIYEQYF. DNA of the CDR3: TGTGCCAGCAGTCCCCCGGGACAGATCTACGAGCAGTACTTC.